The 11 T cell receptor beta chains presented below share a single source sample, sequenced in a study of early T cells in non-severe SARS-CoV-2 infection. TCRdb re-analysed the 5' RACE reads in MiXCR, keeping a single row per CDR3 protein. The table includes 60,000 to 75,000 distinct CDR3 sequences, roughly 4.5% detected once. Sequencing was performed on whole blood, taken at baseline. The receptor source for this set is an adult who was a healthcare worker with PCR-confirmed SARS-CoV-2 infection or an uninfected control (not recorded which). The donor label of this sample is uncertain.

This clonotype was counted at least ten times. The V and J genes are TRBV6-5 and TRBJ2-7, with TRBD1 matching 7 bases. CDR3 length: 15 residues. The V gene end was trimmed by 0 bases and the J gene end by 4 bases; junction bases not matched to a gene: 6. Germline-derived CDR1 and CDR2 are MNHEY and SVGAGI. The CDR3 loop reads CASSYSGTAVYEQYF. Written as DNA, the CDR3 is TGTGCCAGCAGTTACTCAGGGACAGCCGTATACGAGCAGTACTTC.

This clonotype has a count of ten or more. This chain links TRBV6-5 with TRBJ1-3; D not certain. CDR1 and CDR2 (germline): MNHEY, SVGAGI. V dropped 8 bases and J dropped 0 bases, with 14 bases sitting between them. This CDR3 comprises 15 residues. As DNA, the CDR3 is TGTGCCAGCCGGGCGAATACGGGCTCTGGAAACACCATATATTTT. As protein: CASRANTGSGNTIYF.

This clonotype was observed at least ten times. The chain carries TRBV15 and TRBJ2-1; D gene unclear. Germline V gene sequence: CDR1 LNHNV, CDR2 YYDKDF (reference sequence). Trimming took 0 bases from V and 4 from J, leaving 4 bases between them. There are 13 residues in the CDR3. The CDR3 coding sequence is TGTGCCACCAGCAGAGATAGATACAATGAGCAGTTCTTC. Protein: CATSRDRYNEQFF.

V and J are TRBV6-1 and TRBJ2-2; TRBD2 matches 10 bases. CDR1 and CDR2 (germline): MNHNS, SASEGT. This CDR3 has 14 amino acids. The J segment lost 6 bases and the V segment lost 7 bases, leaving 5 bases of the junction unmatched. The CDR3 reads CASNSGGAAGELFF. The CDR3 nucleotides are TGTGCCAGCAACAGCGGGGGGGCTGCCGGGGAGCTGTTTTTT.

This clonotype was detected many times. The chain employs TRBV7-6 and TRBJ1-3; TRBD1 is a possible D gene (5 bases). From germline, CDR1 is SGHVS and CDR2 FNYEAQ. This CDR3 comprises 15 residues. With 6 bases removed from V and 4 bases from J, the gap between germline ends came to 16 bases. CDR3 residues: CASRQTGTVGNTIYF. The DNA of the CDR3 is TGTGCCAGCAGACAGACCGGGACCGTAGGAAACACCATATATTTT. Drawing the rest from reference TRBV7-6 and TRBJ1-3, the complete variable domain is GAGVSQSPRYKVTKRGQDVALRCDPISGHVSLYWYRQALGQGPEFLTYFNYEAQQDKSGLPNDRFSAERPEGSISTLTIQRTEQRDSAMYRCASRQTGTVGNTIYFGEGSWLTVV.

This clonotype has a handful of counts. This chain connects TRBV6-5 to TRBJ2-5, with D possibly matching TRBD2 (6 bases). The CDR3 loop spans 13 amino acids. The germline V and J ends were trimmed by 5 bases and 9 bases, with 16 bases remaining between them. Germline loops: CDR1 MNHEY, CDR2 SVGAGI. The DNA for the CDR3 is TGTGCCAGCAGTGCCCCCGACCCGGGGGCCCAGTACTTC. Protein product: CASSAPDPGAQYF.

Only a few counts were recorded for this clonotype. This sequence joins TRBV6-2 or TRBV6-3 and TRBJ1-2; no definite D call. V was shortened by 6 bases and J by 9 bases, with 17 bases between the two germline ends. This CDR3 spans 13 amino acids. CDR1 and CDR2 from the germline V gene are MNHEY and SVGEGT. The CDR3 DNA sequence: TGTGCCAGCAGGGTAACAGCTAGTAGAAGCTACACCTTC. This sequence encodes CASRVTASRSYTF.

Ten or more counts support this clonotype. This chain connects TRBV6-4 to TRBJ2-1; 9 positions agree with TRBD2. This CDR3 is built from 16 residues. The V segment lost 0 bases and the J segment 9 bases; nucleotides outside the gene matches: 9. Germline lookup yields CDR1 MRHNA and CDR2 SNTAGT. CDR3 nucleotides: TGTGCCAGCAGTGACTCTGGGCGGGGGGGCCCCGGTGAGCAGTTCTTC. Its protein product is CASSDSGRGGPGEQFF.

The chain is built from TRBV28 and TRBJ1-2; D call uncertain. CDR1 is MDHEN and CDR2 is SYDVKM in the germline V gene. V lost 6 bases and J lost 7, with 9 bases in between. This CDR3 spans 11 amino acids. CDR3 protein: CASSLLFGYTF. CDR3 bases: TGTGCCAGCAGCCTTCTCTTTGGCTACACCTTC.

This chain joins TRBV30 and TRBJ1-4; D gene ambiguous. The CDR3 extends over 14 amino acids. V was clipped by 3 bases and J by 0 bases, with 8 bases between them. CDR1 GTSNPN and CDR2 SVGIG come from the germline V gene (reference sequence). In nucleotides, the CDR3 is TGTGCCTGGAGCGACCCTTCAACTAATGAAAAACTGTTTTTT. Amino acids: CAWSDPSTNEKLFF.

The V and J genes are TRBV7-2 and TRBJ1-6, with D perhaps matching TRBD1 (5 bases). Germline V CDR1 and CDR2: SGHTA, FQGNSA. The CDR3 extends over 14 amino acids. V was pared by 3 bases and J by 12 bases, with 15 bases between. The CDR3 region is CASSFSWPGQPLHF. CDR3 bases: TGTGCCAGCAGCTTCAGTTGGCCTGGACAACCCCTCCACTTT.